The clone carrying this T cell receptor (beta chain) showed up many times. The antigen remains undetermined. Time point described: technical triplicate 3. 2 million unsorted PBMCs were stored in RNAlater at -80 °C before RNA extraction. TCRdb redid the calling of the 5' RACE reads with MiXCR, one entry per CDR3 protein. The table records about 42,000 distinct CDR3 sequences, about 22% of them present only once. These data come from a study of neurological immune-mediated disorders. The CDR3 spans 13 residues. V lost 5 bases, J lost 1 base, and 8 bases lay in between. Study findings and constraints: The study found no CDR3 amino acid sequences shared by expanded clones across subjects, suggesting private repertoires in all groups.

This clonotype was obtained from a man in his 60s with HTLV-1-associated myelopathy (HAM/TSP). The chain combines TRBV12-3 or TRBV12-4 with TRBJ2-5, with D perhaps TRBD2 (6 bases). The sample comprised PBMCs. The CDR3 is CASSRDSQETQYF. The CDR3 DNA reads as TGTGCCAGCAGTAGGGACTCCCAAGAGACCCAGTACTTC.